This T cell receptor beta chain came from a study of blood T cell repertoires in COVID-19. Turning to the study itself: Collection of acute and convalescent COVID-19 samples took place in the United States, Italy and Spain. PBMCs, B-cell-depleted T cells, or T cells provided the cDNA or gDNA that made up the material.

In the source study's methods: By means of reference gene primer amplification, nucleated cell counts were estimated. Clones were read by immunoSEQ multiplex PCR, and TCRdb kept only the in-frame ones, dropping some. V and J calls and clone size follow that table, whereas D and trimming were derived from the DNA. The sample has some 150,000 clones; roughly 90% are singletons. The V gene end was trimmed by 4 bases and the J gene end by 2 bases; junction bases not matched to a gene: 2. Germline CDR1 and CDR2: GTSNPN and SVGIG (reference sequence). The CDR3 contains 12 residues. What was sequenced was peripheral blood. The TCR was taken from a man aged 55 to 70 with active or convalescent COVID-19. The chain has TRBV30 and TRBJ2-7; 7 bases are shared with TRBD1. This CDR3 is CAWNQGAYEQYF. CDR3 bases: TGTGCCTGGAATCAGGGGGCCTACGAGCAGTACTTC.